This T cell receptor beta chain comes out of a study of cytomegalovirus exposure and HLA in healthy donors. The CDR3 length is 15 residues. The germline V gene encodes CDR1 MNHEY and CDR2 SMNVEV (reference sequence). Deletions cut 6 bases from V and 3 bases from J, with 18 bases between. Clones were sequenced by immunoSEQ multiplex PCR, and TCRdb holds only the in-frame ones, with some missing. Of over 60,000 clones detected, 95% appear once; the ten largest clones hold about 3%. Comment on this clone: The target antigen is unknown.

General study points: The listing of roughly 160 TCR beta chains classed them as cytomegalovirus-associated. A subsequent analysis found that TCR clusters from the first cohort also tended to co-occur in the 110 or so validation repertoires, with around 94% of cluster scores above 0. CMV antigen specificity of three CMV-associated chains was confirmed in vitro. Reports described diagnosis of cytomegalovirus status by the classifier as highly specific and sensitive.

The TCR originated in a man aged 18 to 35 in good health and CMV-seronegative. Sequenced input: PBMCs. The J gene is TRBJ2-7, the V gene TRBV27; D is unclear. CDR3: CASSLLWRPVYEQYF. The CDR3 DNA is TGTGCCAGCAGCCTCCTGTGGAGACCGGTCTACGAGCAGTACTTC.